The next 3 T cell receptor beta chains were all read from a single sample in a study of cytomegalovirus exposure and HLA in healthy donors. The PCR used 60 Vbeta and 13 Jbeta primers. Clones were sequenced by immunoSEQ multiplex PCR, and TCRdb holds only the in-frame ones, with some missing. The top ten hold 1.5% to 2% of the sample, which has about 140,000 clones, around 10% seen once. Sequencing was carried out using PBMCs. These TCRs come from a male donor in good health and CMV-seronegative.

This clone was counted a few times. The J gene is TRBJ1-5, the V gene TRBV9; D is ambiguous. Per germline, CDR1 SGDLS and CDR2 YYNGEE. The V gene lost 4 bases and the J gene lost 6 bases, with 14 bases spanning the gap. The CDR3 is 14 amino acids. The CDR3 loop is CASSPWRVGQPQHF. The CDR3 DNA reads as TGTGCCAGCAGCCCATGGAGGGTCGGTCAGCCCCAGCATTTT.

CDR3 residues: CASSRPTYGYTF. CDR3 DNA sequence: TGTGCCAGCAGCCGGCCGACATATGGCTACACCTTC. The chain links TRBV9 to TRBJ1-2; D is unresolved. V was shortened by 4 bases and J by 5 bases, with 9 bases between the two germline ends. Germline V CDR1 and CDR2: SGDLS, YYNGEE. This CDR3 comprises 12 residues.

The chain joins TRBV9 to TRBJ2-3; D remains unclear. The ends were cut back, 1 base at V and 2 bases at J, with 14 bases in the middle. The germline gives CDR1 SGDLS, CDR2 YYNGEE. This CDR3 has 16 amino acids. The CDR3 region is CASSVQAFSSTDTQYF. The CDR3 DNA reads TGTGCCAGCAGCGTACAGGCGTTTTCCTCCACAGATACGCAGTATTTT.